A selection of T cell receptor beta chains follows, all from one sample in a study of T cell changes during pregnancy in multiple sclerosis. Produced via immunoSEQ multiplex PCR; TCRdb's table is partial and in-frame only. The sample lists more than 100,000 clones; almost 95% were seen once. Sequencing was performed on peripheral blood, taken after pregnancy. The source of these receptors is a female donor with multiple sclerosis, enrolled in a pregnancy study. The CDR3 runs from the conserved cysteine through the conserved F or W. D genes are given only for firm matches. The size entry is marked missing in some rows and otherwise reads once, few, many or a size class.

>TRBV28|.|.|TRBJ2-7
TGTGCCAGCAGGGGGAACGGGGACGAGCAGTACTTC
CASRGNGDEQYF
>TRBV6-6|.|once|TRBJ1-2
TGTGCCAGCAGTACGGGGGAGGGTGGCTACACCTTC
CASSTGEGGYTF
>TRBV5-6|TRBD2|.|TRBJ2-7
TGTGCCAGCAGCTCGCCCCGGGGGAGCGGGGGGCCAATATTCCACGAGCAGTACTTC
CASSSPRGSGGPIFHEQYF
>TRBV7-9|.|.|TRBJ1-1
TGTGCCAGCAGCTTAGCTTACGGTGAAGCTTTCTTT
CASSLAYGEAFF
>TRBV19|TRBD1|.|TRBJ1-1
TGTGCCAGTAGTACCAAGACAGGGGGCAACACTGAAGCTTTCTTT
CASSTKTGGNTEAFF
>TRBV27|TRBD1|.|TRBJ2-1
TGTGCCAGCAGTTTAAGGACAGGGTACGGTGAGCAGTTCTTC
CASSLRTGYGEQFF
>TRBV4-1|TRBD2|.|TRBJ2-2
TGCGCCAGCAGCCTGGAGCGGTTAGCGGGGCTACACACCGGGGAGCTGTTTTTT
CASSLERLAGLHTGELFF
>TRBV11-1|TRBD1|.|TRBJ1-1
TGTGCCAGCAGCCCGGAGCAGGGGGAAGGAGCTTTCTTT
CASSPEQGEGAFF
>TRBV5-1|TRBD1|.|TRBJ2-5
TGCGCCAGCAGCCAAATCGGACAGGGTGGAGAGACCCAGTACTTC
CASSQIGQGGETQYF
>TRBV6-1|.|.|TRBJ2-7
TGTGCCAGCAGCTCGAGAGGGAACGAGCAGTACTTC
CASSSRGNEQYF
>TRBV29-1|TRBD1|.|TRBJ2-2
TGCAGCGCCATACAGGGGTTTACGAACACCGGGGAGCTGTTTTTT
CSAIQGFTNTGELFF
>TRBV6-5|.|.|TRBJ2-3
TGTGCCAGCAGTTACCTAGCGGAGGGGGCAGATACGCAGTATTTT
CASSYLAEGADTQYF
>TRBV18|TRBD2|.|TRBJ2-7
TGTGCCAGCTCACTAGCGGGGGGCCCCCGGGAGCAGTACTTC
CASSLAGGPREQYF
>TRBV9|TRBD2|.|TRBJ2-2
TGTGCCAGCAGCGTTCCGCGGGGGGGCCGAGATACCGGGGAGCTGTTTTTT
CASSVPRGGRDTGELFF
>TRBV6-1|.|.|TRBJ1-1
TGTGCCAGCAGTGTCTCAGGGGTAATCACTGAAGCTTTCTTT
CASSVSGVITEAFF
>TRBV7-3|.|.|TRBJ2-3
TGTGCCAGCAGCTTAGGGGGGTCGTCGGCGCAGTATTTT
CASSLGGSSAQYF
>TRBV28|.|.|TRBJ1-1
TGTGCCAGCATCCCCGCGGGGGGGGCGCTTAAAGCTTTCTTT
CASIPAGGALKAFF
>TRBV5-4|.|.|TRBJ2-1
TGTGCCAGCAGTAAGTCTAGGGGGAGGGCCGCGAATGAGCAGTTCTTC
CASSKSRGRAANEQFF
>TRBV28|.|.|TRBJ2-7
TGTGCCAGCGCCTCTTTTTCGGGATCCTACGAGCAGTACTTC
CASASFSGSYEQYF
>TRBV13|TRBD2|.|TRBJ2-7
TGTGCCAGCACCAAGATCGGGGCTAGCGGGAGCTCGGCCTACGAGCAGTACTTC
CASTKIGASGSSAYEQYF
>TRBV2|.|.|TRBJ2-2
TGTGCCAGCGCCCGGACTCCTCTCGGGGAGCTGTTTTTT
CASARTPLGELFF
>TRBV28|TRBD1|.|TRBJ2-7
TGTGCCAGCAGTTTATTATCCACAGGACAGGGAACCCACGAGCAGTACTTC
CASSLLSTGQGTHEQYF
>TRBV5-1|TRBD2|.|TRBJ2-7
TGCGCCAGCAGCGAGGGACTAGCGGGAGAGGACGAGCAGTACTTC
CASSEGLAGEDEQYF
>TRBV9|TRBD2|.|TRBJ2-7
TGTGCCAGCAGCGTAGGGGGACTAGAAAGCTACGAGCAGTACTTC
CASSVGGLESYEQYF
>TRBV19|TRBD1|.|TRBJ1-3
TGTGCCAGTAGTATGACAGGGAGCTCTGGAAACACCATATATTTT
CASSMTGSSGNTIYF
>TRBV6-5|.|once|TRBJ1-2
TGTGCCAGCAGTTACTCAAGGGGTTCTAACTATGGCTACACCTTC
CASSYSRGSNYGYTF
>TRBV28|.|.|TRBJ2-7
TGTGCCAGCAGCTGGGGGAGGGGGAGAAGGCGAGAGCAGTACTTC
CASSWGRGRRREQYF
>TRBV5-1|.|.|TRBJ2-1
TGCGCCAGCAGCTTGGGGCGGATCTCCTACAATGAGCAGTTCTTC
CASSLGRISYNEQFF
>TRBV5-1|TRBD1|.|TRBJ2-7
TGCGCCAGCACCGGACAGGGTCGATTCGAGCAGTACTTC
CASTGQGRFEQYF
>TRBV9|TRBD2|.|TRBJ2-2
TGTGCCAGCAGCGTAGAGGTAGCGGGAGTCATTCATGGCACCGGGGAGCTGTTTTTT
CASSVEVAGVIHGTGELFF
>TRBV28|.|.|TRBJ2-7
TGTGCCAGCATCCGGTGGGAGCCCTACGAGCAGTACTTC
CASIRWEPYEQYF
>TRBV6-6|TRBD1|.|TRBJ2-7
TGTGCCAGCAGTTACTCGAAAGGGACAGCCTACGAGCAGTACTTC
CASSYSKGTAYEQYF
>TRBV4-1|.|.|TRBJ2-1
TGCGCCAGCAGCCAAGATAACGGGGGTGAGCAGTTCTTC
CASSQDNGGEQFF
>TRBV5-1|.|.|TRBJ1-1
TGCGCCAGTCGGAGGCTGGGAGATTCCGAAGCTTTCTTT
CASRRLGDSEAFF
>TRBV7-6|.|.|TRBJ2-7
TGTGCCAGCAGCCGACGAGACACGGGGGATTACGAGCAGTACTTC
CASSRRDTGDYEQYF
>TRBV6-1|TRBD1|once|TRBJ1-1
TGTGCCAGCAGTGGGCCAAGAGGGGCAGGGGGCGCAAGGACTGAAGCTTTCTTT
CASSGPRGAGGARTEAFF
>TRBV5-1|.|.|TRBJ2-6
TGCGCCAGCAGTCGAGGGACAATGACAGGGGCCAACGTCCTGACTTTC
CASSRGTMTGANVLTF
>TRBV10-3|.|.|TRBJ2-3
TGTGCCGCGGGAAGTGGCGGAAATACGCAGTATTTT
CAAGSGGNTQYF
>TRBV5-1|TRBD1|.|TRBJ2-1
TGCGCCAGCAGCCCGGGACAGGGTCCCTACAATGAGCAGTTCTTC
CASSPGQGPYNEQFF
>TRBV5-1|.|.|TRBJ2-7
TGCGCCAGCAGCGCGGGGTGGGAGGAGCAGTACTTC
CASSAGWEEQYF
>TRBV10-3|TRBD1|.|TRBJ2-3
TGTGCCATCAGTGATCCCGGGACAGGAGAGGATACGCAGTATTTT
CAISDPGTGEDTQYF
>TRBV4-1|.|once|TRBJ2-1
TGCGCCAGCAGCCAAGCCGGGAACTTGGAGCAGTTCTTC
CASSQAGNLEQFF
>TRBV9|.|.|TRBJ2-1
TGTGCCAGCAGCGCCCCAGGGCCATTTCGGTTCTTC
CASSAPGPFRFF
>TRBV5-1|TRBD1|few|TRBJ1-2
TGCGCCAGCAGCTGGTCAGGGGGTACGGACTTCTATGGCTACACCTTC
CASSWSGGTDFYGYTF
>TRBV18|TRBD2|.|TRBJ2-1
TGTGCCAGCTCACCACGGGAAGCGGGAGGGCCAGAGAATGAGCAGTTCTTC
CASSPREAGGPENEQFF
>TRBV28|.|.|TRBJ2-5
TGTGCCAGCAGTTTCCCCCGAGGGGGTGAGCGGGAGACCCAGTACTTC
CASSFPRGGERETQYF